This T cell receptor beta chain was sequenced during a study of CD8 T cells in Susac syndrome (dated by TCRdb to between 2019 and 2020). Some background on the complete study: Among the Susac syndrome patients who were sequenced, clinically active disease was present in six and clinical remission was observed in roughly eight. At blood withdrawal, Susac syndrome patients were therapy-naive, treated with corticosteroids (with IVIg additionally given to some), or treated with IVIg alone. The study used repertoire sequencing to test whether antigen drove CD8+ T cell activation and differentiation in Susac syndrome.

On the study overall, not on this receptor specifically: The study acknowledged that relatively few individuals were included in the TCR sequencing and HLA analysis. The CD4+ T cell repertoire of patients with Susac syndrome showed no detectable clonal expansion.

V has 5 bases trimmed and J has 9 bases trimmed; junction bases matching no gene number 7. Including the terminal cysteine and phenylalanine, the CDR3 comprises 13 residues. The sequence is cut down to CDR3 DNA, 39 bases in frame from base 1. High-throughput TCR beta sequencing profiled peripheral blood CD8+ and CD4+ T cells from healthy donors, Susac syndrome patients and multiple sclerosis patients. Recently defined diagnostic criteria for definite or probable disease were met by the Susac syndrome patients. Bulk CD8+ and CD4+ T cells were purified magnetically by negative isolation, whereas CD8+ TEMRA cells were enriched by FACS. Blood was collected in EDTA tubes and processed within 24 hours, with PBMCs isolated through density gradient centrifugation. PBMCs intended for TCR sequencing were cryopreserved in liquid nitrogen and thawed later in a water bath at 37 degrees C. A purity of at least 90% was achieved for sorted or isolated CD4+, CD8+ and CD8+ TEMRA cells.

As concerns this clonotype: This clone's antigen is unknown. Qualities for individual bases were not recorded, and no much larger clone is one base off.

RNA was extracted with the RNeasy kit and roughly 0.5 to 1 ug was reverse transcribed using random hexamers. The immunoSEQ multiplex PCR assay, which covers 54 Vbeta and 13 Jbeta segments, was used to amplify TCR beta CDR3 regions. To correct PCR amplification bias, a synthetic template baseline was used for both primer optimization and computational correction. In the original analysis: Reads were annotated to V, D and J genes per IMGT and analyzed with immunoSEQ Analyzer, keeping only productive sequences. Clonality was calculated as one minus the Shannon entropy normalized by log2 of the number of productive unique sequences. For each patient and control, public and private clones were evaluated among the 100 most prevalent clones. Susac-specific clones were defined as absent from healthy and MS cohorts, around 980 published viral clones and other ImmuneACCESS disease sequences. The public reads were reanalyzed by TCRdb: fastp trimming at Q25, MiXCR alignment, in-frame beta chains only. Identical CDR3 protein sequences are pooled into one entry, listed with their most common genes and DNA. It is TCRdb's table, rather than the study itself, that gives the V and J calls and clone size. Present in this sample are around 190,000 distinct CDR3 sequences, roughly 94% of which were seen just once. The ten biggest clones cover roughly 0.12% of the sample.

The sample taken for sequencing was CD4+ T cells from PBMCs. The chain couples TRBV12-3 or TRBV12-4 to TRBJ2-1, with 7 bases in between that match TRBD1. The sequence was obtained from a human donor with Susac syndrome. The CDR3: CASSTKTGFEQFF. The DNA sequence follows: TGTGCCAGCAGTACGAAGACAGGGTTTGAGCAGTTCTTC.